This TCR beta chain was retrieved from a study of follicular helper T cells after annual influenza vaccination. Germline loops: CDR1 SNHLY, CDR2 FYNNEI. Trimming left V 8 bases short and J 2 bases short, with 8 bases between. This CDR3 comprises 12 residues. Stated time point: 2015-2016 season, 7 days after influenza vaccination. Libraries were prepared by immunoSEQ multiplex PCR; TCRdb keeps only in-frame clonotypes and omits some of them. Of approximately 9,300 clones listed, roughly 80% are singletons. This rearrangement joins TRBV2 to TRBJ2-3; D may match TRBD1 or TRBD2 (6 bases each). The sequence derives from an adult who received the influenza vaccine. Sequencing used CXCR5+ CD38- circulating T follicular helper cells from blood, obtained 7 days after influenza vaccination. Noted subset: circulating Tfh, non-naive CD4+CXCR5+PD-1+ (ICOS+CD38+ or ICOS-CD38-). CDR3 region: CASPGATDTQYF. The CDR3, as DNA: TGTGCCAGCCCGGGGGCCACAGATACGCAGTATTTT. Supplemented by reference TRBV2 and TRBJ2-3, the full variable domain reads EPEVTQTPSHQVTQMGQEVILRCVPISNHLYFYWYRQILGQKVEFLVSFYNNEISEKSEIFDDQFSVERPDGSNFTLKIRSTKLEDSAMYFCASPGATDTQYFGPGTRLTVL.